This entry lists 22 T cell receptor beta chains sequenced from one sample in a study of T-cell memory formation after mild COVID-19. TCRdb processed the 5' RACE reads anew with MiXCR; each CDR3 protein has one entry. The sample lists around 390,000 distinct CDR3 sequences; 16% were seen once. The sample was PBMCs or a T cell subset sorted from them (not recorded which). The source is a man aged 18 to 29 who had mild COVID-19 (a few samples of this study predate the infection). Cell type and time point are not known.

In its sample, this clonotype was seen a few times. CDR3 loop: CASSFPGGYHEQFF. CDR3 coding DNA: TGCGCCAGCAGCTTCCCGGGGGGGTATCATGAGCAGTTCTTC. This chain links TRBV5-1 with TRBJ2-1; 8 bases are a match to TRBD2. The CDR3 totals 14 residues. CDR1 and CDR2 from the germline V gene are SGHRS and YFSETQ. V trimming: 2 bases; J trimming: 8 bases; junction bases outside the gene matches: 6.

The chain couples TRBV6-2 or TRBV6-3 to TRBJ2-7; 7 nucleotides align to TRBD2. Per germline, CDR1 MNHEY and CDR2 SVGEGT. The J segment lost 2 bases and the V segment lost 4 bases, leaving 8 bases of the junction unmatched. This CDR3 comprises 15 residues. In DNA, the CDR3 is TGTGCCAGCAGTTTATCCAGCGGGGTGCCCTACGAGCAGTACGTC. This encodes CASSLSSGVPYEQYV.

This clonotype was observed a handful of times. The gene calls are TRBV6-2 or TRBV6-3 and TRBJ1-5; D remains unclear. Germline V gene data show CDR1 as MNHEY and CDR2 as SVGEGT. CDR3 size: 14 residues. Trimming removed 8 bases at V and 4 bases at J, with 15 bases between. The CDR3 protein is CASSGRRENQPQHF. Written as DNA, the CDR3 is TGTGCCAGCTCAGGTCGGAGGGAGAATCAGCCCCAGCATTTT.

The table lists this clonotype with many counts. The rearrangement joins TRBV7-9 to TRBJ2-1; D is unclear. The CDR3 covers 11 residues. Germline V gives CDR1 SEHNR, CDR2 FQNEAQ (reference sequence). Trimming stripped 3 bases from V and 7 bases from J, with 4 bases between. CDR3 sequence reads: CASSFVNEQFF. The DNA for the CDR3 is TGTGCCAGCAGCTTTGTTAATGAGCAGTTCTTC.

This clonotype has at least ten counts. The V gene is TRBV5-1, the J gene TRBJ2-1; D gene ambiguous. The CDR3 has 11 amino acids. Trimming shortened V by 0 bases and J by 10 bases, and 5 bases separated the two germline ends. In germline, CDR1 is SGHRS, CDR2 YFSETQ. The CDR3 loop is CASSLGYEQFF. In DNA form, the CDR3 reads TGCGCCAGCAGCTTGGGCTACGAGCAGTTCTTC.

The gene calls are TRBV18 and TRBJ2-5; 10 bases fit TRBD1. Trimming removed 10 bases from V and 4 bases from J; junction bases left unmatched: 6. The CDR3 contains 13 residues. The germline gives CDR1 KGHSH, CDR2 LQKENI. The CDR3 sequence: CATSRDRGETQYF. DNA of the CDR3: TGTGCCACATCCCGGGACAGGGGAGAGACCCAGTACTTC.

This clonotype was seen a few times. The rearrangement joins TRBV12-3 or TRBV12-4 to TRBJ1-1; 9 nucleotides line up with TRBD1. The junction had 11 bases not matched to a gene; V was cut back by 6 bases and J by 3 bases. There are 16 residues in the CDR3. The CDR3 nucleotides read TGTGCCAGCAGACCCCGACAGGGGGGTTCTCACACTGAAGCTTTCTTT. Its translation is CASRPRQGGSHTEAFF.

This clonotype was counted between two and nine times. The chain is built from TRBV5-1 and TRBJ2-5; perhaps TRBD2 as D (5 bases). V gave up 6 bases and J gave up 0 bases, with 9 bases separating them. This CDR3 has 13 residues. CDR1 SGHRS and CDR2 YFSETQ come from the germline V gene. The CDR3 bases are TGCGCCAGCAACCCGGGAAACCAAGAGACCCAGTACTTC. This translates into CASNPGNQETQYF.

This clonotype was detected a few times. The V and J genes are TRBV5-1 and TRBJ1-1; D may be TRBD1 (5 bases). This CDR3 is 14 amino acids long. V lost 1 base to trimming and J lost 3 bases, with 10 bases between them. The germline gives CDR1 SGHRS, CDR2 YFSETQ. The CDR3 coding sequence is TGCGCCAGCAGCTTGTGGGGGATGGACACTGAAGCTTTCTTT. Its translation: CASSLWGMDTEAFF.

This clonotype was counted only a few times. This chain uses TRBV4-1 with TRBJ2-7; tentatively, D is TRBD1 or TRBD2 (6 bases each). Trimming stripped 5 bases from V and 6 bases from J, with 11 bases between. Germline lookup yields CDR1 MGHRA and CDR2 YSYEKL. The CDR3 loop spans 12 amino acids. The CDR3 is CASSGGQGEQYF. In DNA form, the CDR3 reads TGCGCCAGCAGCGGGGGGCAAGGCGAGCAGTACTTC.

The V and J genes are TRBV18 and TRBJ1-5, with D uncertain. Germline assignment: CDR1 KGHSH and CDR2 LQKENI. The CDR3 contains 15 residues. Trimming removed 5 bases from V and 0 bases from J, with 11 bases in between. Written as DNA, the CDR3 is TGTGCCAGCTCAGTCGGACGGGATAGCAATCAGCCCCAGCATTTT. Protein: CASSVGRDSNQPQHF.

Only a few counts were recorded for this clonotype. V gene TRBV20-1 combines with J gene TRBJ2-6; D gene uncertain. This CDR3 region has 12 residues. Germline V gene sequence: CDR1 DFQATT, CDR2 SNEGSKA (reference sequence). Trimming shortened V by 3 bases and J by 4 bases, and 4 bases separated the two germline ends. The chain's CDR3 is CSARWGANVLTF. The DNA of the CDR3 is TGCAGTGCTAGGTGGGGGGCCAACGTCCTGACTTTC.

The chain combines TRBV7-9 with TRBJ2-7; 8 nucleotides agree with TRBD1. J lost 2 bases, V lost 4 bases, and 1 base had no gene match. Germline V gene lookup returns CDR1 SEHNR and CDR2 FQNEAQ (reference sequence). The length of the CDR3 is 13 residues. The CDR3 loop reads CASSSGGTYEQYF. The CDR3 region has the DNA TGTGCCAGCAGCTCAGGGGGCACCTACGAGCAGTACTTC.

This clonotype was found a few times. V usage is TRBV4-2 and J usage is TRBJ2-2; D ambiguous. This CDR3 comprises 15 residues. Germline V gene sequence: CDR1 LGHNA, CDR2 YNFKEQ. V was cut by 6 bases and J by 1 base, with 12 bases left in between. The CDR3 DNA sequence: TGTGCCAGCAGACGCGACGGAGAGAACACCGGGGAGCTGTTTTTT. Amino acids: CASRRDGENTGELFF.

This clonotype has only a few counts. The V and J genes are TRBV6-6 and TRBJ2-1; D not certain. V lost 5 bases to trimming and J lost 7 bases, with 12 bases between them. In germline, CDR1 is MNHNY, CDR2 SVGAGI (reference sequence). This CDR3 is 13 amino acids long. The CDR3 region has the DNA TGTGCCAGCAGTATCGTGGGGTCAAATGAGCAGTTCTTC. Its protein product is CASSIVGSNEQFF.

The chain is built from TRBV6-2 or TRBV6-3 and TRBJ1-1; TRBD1 matches 7 bases. CDR1 and CDR2 from the germline V gene are MNHEY and SVGEGT. With V trimmed by 6 bases and J by 5 bases, 15 bases remained unmatched. CDR3 size: 16 residues. CDR3 in amino acids: CASRSPTGIIGTEAFF. The CDR3 DNA reads as TGTGCCAGCAGAAGCCCGACAGGGATAATAGGGACTGAAGCTTTCTTT.

CDR3 coding DNA: TGTGCCAGCGCAGAACAGGTTAATAGCAATCAGCCCCAGCATTTT. Translation: CASAEQVNSNQPQHF. The gene calls are TRBV2 and TRBJ1-5; tentative D call: TRBD1 (5 bases). With 8 bases removed from V and 0 bases from J, the gap between germline ends came to 14 bases. Germline loops: CDR1 SNHLY, CDR2 FYNNEI. The CDR3 consists of 15 residues.

This sequence joins TRBV2 and TRBJ2-7; possible D gene TRBD1, 6 bases. Germline CDR1 reads SNHLY; CDR2 reads FYNNEI. V lost 5 bases and J lost 2, with 10 bases in between. This CDR3 is built from 13 residues. The CDR3 sequence is CASSRDTTYEQYF. DNA for the CDR3: TGTGCCAGCAGTCGGGACACAACCTACGAGCAGTACTTC. Full variable domain (remainder filled in from reference TRBV2 and TRBJ2-7): EPEVTQTPSHQVTQMGQEVILRCVPISNHLYFYWYRQILGQKVEFLVSFYNNEISEKSEIFDDQFSVERPDGSNFTLKIRSTKLEDSAMYFCASSRDTTYEQYFGPGTRLTVT.

The CDR3 protein is CASSETGTQGYTF. The CDR3 bases are TGTGCCAGCAGTGAGACAGGGACGCAAGGCTACACCTTC. The chain combines TRBV12-3 or TRBV12-4 with TRBJ1-2; 7 bases align to TRBD1. V gave up 5 bases and J gave up 8 bases; unmatched junction bases: 8. This CDR3 spans 13 amino acids.

This clonotype has just a few counts. This chain joins TRBV11-2 and TRBJ2-3; D may be TRBD1 or TRBD2 (7 bases each). Germline CDR1 reads SGHAT; CDR2 reads FQNNGV. This CDR3 has 18 residues. V lost 4 bases, J lost 0 bases, and 20 bases lay in between. As DNA, the CDR3 is TGTGCCAGCAGCTCAGGGGGGGTCGGGGGCGAGAGCACAGATACGCAGTATTTT. This sequence encodes CASSSGGVGGESTDTQYF.

This clonotype was observed a few times. This chain joins TRBV7-9 and TRBJ2-5, with TRBD1 identical over 8 bases. This CDR3 comprises 15 residues. Germline V gene sequence: CDR1 SEHNR, CDR2 FQNEAQ (reference sequence). The J segment lost 2 bases and the V segment lost 4 bases, leaving 6 bases of the junction unmatched. DNA for the CDR3: TGTGCCAGCAGCTCAGGGGGCAGGGAGCAAGAGACCCAGTACTTC. It is translated as CASSSGGREQETQYF.

In DNA, the CDR3 is TGCAGTGCCGGTCGTCGGTACGAGCAGTACTTC. As protein: CSAGRRYEQYF. The chain employs TRBV20-1 and TRBJ2-7; unclear D gene. V dropped 6 bases and J dropped 4 bases, with 10 bases sitting between them. The CDR3 spans 11 residues. CDR1 and CDR2 from the germline V gene are DFQATT and SNEGSKA (reference sequence).